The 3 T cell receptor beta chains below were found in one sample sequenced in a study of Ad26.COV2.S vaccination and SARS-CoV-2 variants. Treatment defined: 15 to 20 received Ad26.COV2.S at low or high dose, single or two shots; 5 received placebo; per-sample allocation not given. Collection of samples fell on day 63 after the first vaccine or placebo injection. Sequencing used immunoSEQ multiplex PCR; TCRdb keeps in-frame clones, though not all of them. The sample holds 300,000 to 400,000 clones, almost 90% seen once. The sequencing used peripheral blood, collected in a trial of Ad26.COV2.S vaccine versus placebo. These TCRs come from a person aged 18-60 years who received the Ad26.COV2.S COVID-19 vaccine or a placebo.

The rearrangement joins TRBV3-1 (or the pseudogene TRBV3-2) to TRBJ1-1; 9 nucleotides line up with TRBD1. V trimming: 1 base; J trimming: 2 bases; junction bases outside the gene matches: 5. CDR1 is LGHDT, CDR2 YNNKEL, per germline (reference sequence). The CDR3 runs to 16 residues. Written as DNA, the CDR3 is TGTGCCAGCAGCCAAGCACTGACAGGGGGTAACACTGAAGCTTTCTTT. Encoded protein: CASSQALTGGNTEAFF.

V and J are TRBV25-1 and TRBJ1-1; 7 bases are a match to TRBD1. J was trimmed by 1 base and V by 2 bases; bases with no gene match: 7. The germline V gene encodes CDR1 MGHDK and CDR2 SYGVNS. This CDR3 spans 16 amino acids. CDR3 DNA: TGTGCCAGCAGTGAACTCCATCGACAGGGGAACACTGAAGCTTTCTTT. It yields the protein CASSELHRQGNTEAFF.

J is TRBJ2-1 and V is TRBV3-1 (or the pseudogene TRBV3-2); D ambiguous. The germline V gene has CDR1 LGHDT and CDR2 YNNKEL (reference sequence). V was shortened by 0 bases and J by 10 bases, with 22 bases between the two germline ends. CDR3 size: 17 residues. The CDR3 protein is CASSQDPARTYEREQFF. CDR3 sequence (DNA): TGTGCCAGCAGCCAAGATCCGGCCCGTACATATGAACGCGAGCAGTTCTTC.